The entry below describes one T cell receptor (beta chain). There is no known antigen for this receptor. No qualities accompany the bases; no much larger clone lies one base away. This sample is drawn from a study of blood T cells in healthy people across ages (dated by TCRdb to between 2014 and 2017). Some background on the complete study: In model experiments, roughly one uniquely barcoded TCR beta cDNA molecule per two T cells was captured by template switching. The study measured age-related changes in TCR beta repertoire diversity using deep sequencing normalized with unique cDNA molecular identifiers. Four age groups were formed from the donors: young (average 16 years), middle-aged (less than 40), aged (roughly 58) and long-lived (approximately 78). To avoid experimental bias, donors of different ages were randomly spread across the sequencing lanes. The study analyzed two additional independent replicas of 1 million unique cDNA reads from the same blood draw for two donors, one aged 18 to 30 and one aged 80 or older.

Donors were a few dozen systemically healthy Caucasian individuals from Russia aged roughly 6 to 100 years. Approximately 10 milliliters of peripheral blood were collected from each donor into EDTA-treated Vacutainer tubes. Ficoll-Paque density-gradient centrifugation was used to isolate PBMCs, with at least 6.5 million per sample. Total RNA, at least 5.5 micrograms per sample, was extracted from PBMCs with Trizol reagent. For every donor, an aliquot of PBMCs went through flow cytometry to measure the percentages of naive CD45RAhigh/CD27high T cells. From a lookup of the germline V gene (reference sequence), CDR1 and CDR2 are DFQATT and SNEGSKA. From the cysteine through the phenylalanine, the CDR3 covers 21 amino acids. Here the CDR3 DNA is all that survives: 63 bases in frame from base 1. The study at large found these results: Estimates of total diversity based on one million sequenced T cells were regarded as lower bounds and as underestimates. Bulk unsorted PBMC profiling prevented conclusive comparison of naive and antigen-experienced compartments. The long-lived group showed more naive CD4+ T cells, fewer expanded clones and increased TCR diversity than the aged group, suggesting age selection. A strong correlation was found between observed TCR beta diversity and the percentage of naive T cells measured by flow cytometry. Donor CMV infection status was unknown, potentially confounding age-related changes in expanded clonotypes. Observed TCR beta diversity per million T cells fell roughly linearly with age, and a significant reduction was already apparent by age around 39.

Libraries were constructed by 5' RACE. These reads were obtained on an Illumina HiSeq 2500. A second PCR of about 6 to 11 cycles was performed with a sample-barcoded 5' primer and a J-beta primer mix. A unique molecular identifier was introduced onto each TCR beta cDNA molecule by a template-switch 5' adaptor carrying 12 random nucleotides. At least 2.5 million CDR3-containing paired-end reads were obtained from each sample. The Mint cDNA synthesis kit, primed by a TRBC-specific oligonucleotide, was used to synthesize first-strand cDNA from all RNA. Following uracil-DNA glycosylase treatment, a first 18-cycle PCR with universal primers M1SS and BC2_uni_R was performed on all cDNA. As for the authors' bioinformatics: For normalization, 1 million high-quality reads were randomly selected from each sample, with every read carrying a distinct molecular identifier. Instead of being binned into consensus sequences, reads that shared molecular identifiers were thrown out. MiTCR, run with a Q25 quality threshold and the strictest error-elimination algorithm, handled CDR3 identification, clonotype clustering and error correction. A nonparametric unseen species model with Euler transformation was used to estimate a lower bound on total TCR beta diversity. TCRdb reprocessed the public reads (quality trimming at Q25 with fastp, clone calling with MiXCR) and kept in-frame beta chains. When rows share a CDR3 protein, they turn into one entry using the most common DNA and genes. The V and J calls, along with clone size, are taken from TCRdb and not from the paper's own processing. The sample includes hundreds of thousands of distinct CDR3 sequences, with approximately 53% observed a single time. The ten most abundant clones make up approximately 40% of the sample.

The sequence derives from a man at least 80 years old in good health. The sequencing sample was made of blood. The rearranged segments are TRBV20-1 and TRBJ2-4; 12 central bases correspond to TRBD2. The J call may be faulty, since TRBJ2-7 better matches the DNA end. The DNA is TGCAGTGCTAGAGCCTCGGGCGTCGGGCTAGCGGGAGGGTATGAGGGCTACGAGCAGTACTTC. Its product reads: CSARASGVGLAGGYEGYEQYF.